Reported below is one TCR beta chain. The data derive from a study of blood T cell repertoires in COVID-19. Participants were aged about 18 to 90 years from around 24 US areas. Cohorts were based on clinical histories the participants reported. Authors' methods: By means of reference gene primer amplification, nucleated cell counts were estimated. Clones were sequenced by immunoSEQ multiplex PCR, and TCRdb holds only the in-frame ones, with some missing. V and J calls and clone size are those listed in that table; D and trimming were worked out from the DNA. This table holds around 160,000 clones, 88% found once. Germline loops: CDR1 SGHRS, CDR2 YFSETQ. Trimming took 2 bases from V and 0 from J; bases not matched to a gene: 7. The CDR3 extends over 18 amino acids.

The sample was PBMCs or T cells enriched from blood (not recorded which). This clonotype was sampled from a woman in her 30s with acute COVID-19. This rearrangement joins TRBV5-1 to TRBJ1-6; TRBD1 agrees at 8 bases. The CDR3 here is CASSLLQGGLSYNSPLHF. CDR3 bases: TGCGCCAGCAGCTTATTACAGGGGGGACTCTCCTATAATTCACCCCTCCACTTT.